The 23 T cell receptor beta chains in this list originate from one sample, sequenced in a study of Ad26.COV2.S vaccination and SARS-CoV-2 variants. Treatment of the sample: around 19 received Ad26.COV2.S at low or high dose, single or two shots; 5 received placebo; per-sample allocation not given. Samples came from day 63 after the first vaccine or placebo injection. Sequencing was performed with immunoSEQ multiplex PCR; in TCRdb, only in-frame clones are kept and a portion is missing. The sample has around 400,000 clones, 75% to 90% seen once. The sequenced sample was peripheral blood, obtained in a trial of Ad26.COV2.S vaccine versus placebo. The receptors stem from a person between 18 and 65 years old who received the Ad26.COV2.S COVID-19 vaccine or a placebo.

The rearrangement links TRBV6-2 or TRBV6-3 to TRBJ2-1; TRBD2 is a possible D gene (7 bases). CDR1 and CDR2 from the germline V gene are MNHEY and SVGEGT. With 6 bases removed from V and 2 bases from J, the gap between germline ends came to 23 bases. This CDR3 spans 18 amino acids. CDR3 in DNA: TGTGCCAGCAGCCCTTCCAAGGGGTCGCGGGGGCCCTACAATGAGCAGTTCTTC. Translation gives CASSPSKGSRGPYNEQFF.

The chain couples TRBV2 to TRBJ2-1; D is unclear. CDR1 is SNHLY and CDR2 is FYNNEI in the germline V gene. V gave up 5 bases and J gave up 5 bases, with 19 bases separating them. This CDR3 contains 16 residues. Here the CDR3 reads CASSPSGYMVDNEQFF. The CDR3 DNA follows: TGTGCCAGCAGTCCCTCCGGGTATATGGTCGACAATGAGCAGTTCTTC.

The chain carries TRBV20-1 and TRBJ2-7; D is unresolved. V was pared by 6 bases and J by 9 bases, with 15 bases between. Per the germline V gene, CDR1 is DFQATT and CDR2 is SNEGSKA (reference sequence). This CDR3 has 11 residues. CDR3 coding DNA: TGCAGTGCCCCGTATACTACGAGGCAGTACTTC. Translating gives CSAPYTTRQYF.

The chain combines TRBV30 with TRBJ1-2; 7 nucleotides line up with TRBD1. The CDR3 is 15 amino acids. Germline lookup yields CDR1 GTSNPN and CDR2 SVGIG (reference sequence). The trim removed 3 bases at V and 4 bases at J, leaving 11 bases unmatched. Here the CDR3 DNA reads TGTGCCTGGAGGGAAGGGGGACAGAGTATCTATGGCTACACCTTC. Its translation is CAWREGGQSIYGYTF.

V and J are TRBV2 and TRBJ2-7; TRBD1 agrees at 8 bases. The CDR3 contains 14 residues. Germline assignment: CDR1 SNHLY and CDR2 FYNNEI. V shed 5 bases and J 7 bases; nucleotides not matched to a gene: 10. The CDR3 loop reads CASSPRGPVLEQYF. DNA for the CDR3: TGTGCCAGCAGTCCCAGGGGGCCGGTCCTGGAGCAGTACTTC.

The rearrangement joins TRBV7-9 to TRBJ1-2; no firm D call. The CDR3 has 12 amino acids. The V gene's germline CDR1 is SEHNR and CDR2 FQNEAQ (reference sequence). V was pared by 8 bases and J by 2 bases, with 9 bases between. Written as DNA, the CDR3 is TGTGCCAGCGCCACAGCGAACTATGGCTACACCTTC. Translating gives CASATANYGYTF.

The chain couples TRBV5-4 to TRBJ2-7; TRBD1 aligns across 12 bases. The CDR3 has 15 amino acids. The germline gives CDR1 SGHNT, CDR2 YYREEE (reference sequence). Unmatched junction bases numbered 5, after V lost 4 bases and J lost 3 bases. The CDR3 DNA sequence: TGTGCCAGCAGCCCAGGGACAGGGGGCCACTACGAGCAGTACTTC. Protein sequence: CASSPGTGGHYEQYF.

The chain uses TRBV5-1 and TRBJ1-2; perhaps TRBD1 as D (6 bases). The CDR3 sequence is 13 residues long. The V and J ends lost 3 bases and 8 bases respectively, with 14 bases between them. The germline V gene has CDR1 SGHRS and CDR2 YFSETQ. The CDR3 DNA follows: TGCGCCAGCAGCTCGGACAGCGTAGAAGGCTACACCTTC. Its translation is CASSSDSVEGYTF.

The gene calls are TRBV7-2 and TRBJ2-7; D perhaps matches TRBD2 (6 bases). Germline V lookup: CDR1 SGHTA, CDR2 FQGNSA. The germline V and J ends were trimmed by 2 bases and 3 bases, with 11 bases remaining between them. The CDR3 totals 14 residues. CDR3 in amino acids: CASSLTGRNYEQYF. In nucleotides, the CDR3 is TGTGCCAGCAGCTTAACCGGGAGAAACTACGAGCAGTACTTC.

This chain uses TRBV27 with TRBJ1-6; D gene ambiguous. The V end lost 5 bases, the J end lost 11 bases, and 13 bases lay between the germline ends. Germline V gene data show CDR1 as MNHEY and CDR2 as SMNVEV (reference sequence). The CDR3 is 13 amino acids. In nucleotides, the CDR3 is TGTGCCAGCAGTCAACAAACATCGACACCCCTCCACTTT. Translation gives CASSQQTSTPLHF.

The rearrangement joins TRBV6-4 to TRBJ2-3, with D uncertain. V was trimmed by 2 bases and J by 2 bases, leaving 11 bases between them. From germline, CDR1 is MRHNA and CDR2 SNTAGT. The CDR3 has 15 residues. CDR3 sequence: CASSDGGTFTDTQYF. The CDR3 nucleotides are TGTGCCAGCAGTGACGGCGGAACCTTCACAGATACGCAGTATTTT.

The chain combines TRBV27 with TRBJ2-7; D possibly corresponds to TRBD2 (6 bases). The ends were cut back, 2 bases at V and 7 bases at J, with 18 bases in the middle. Germline assignment: CDR1 MNHEY and CDR2 SMNVEV (reference sequence). The CDR3 covers 15 residues. The CDR3 coding sequence is TGTGCCAGCAGTTTACGGGGCGGGACCCGAGGGGAGCAGTACTTC. It specifies CASSLRGGTRGEQYF.

The chain carries TRBV10-3 and TRBJ1-4; TRBD1 agrees at 8 bases. The germline CDR1 and CDR2 sequences are ENHRY and SYGVKD. The V gene end was trimmed by 3 bases and the J gene end by 7 bases; junction bases not matched to a gene: 7. There are 15 residues in the CDR3. This CDR3 is CAISEGPGGREKLFF. The DNA for the CDR3 is TGTGCCATCAGTGAAGGGCCAGGGGGCCGTGAAAAACTGTTTTTT.

The chain links TRBV19 to TRBJ2-1; tentatively, D is TRBD2 (6 bases). Germline V gene data show CDR1 as LNHDA and CDR2 as SQIVND (reference sequence). CDR3 length equals 11 residues. V dropped 3 bases and J dropped 11 bases, with 8 bases sitting between them. CDR3 region: CASSMGGKQFF. The CDR3 DNA is TGTGCCAGTAGTATGGGAGGAAAGCAGTTCTTC.

This chain joins TRBV6-5 and TRBJ2-3; D remains ambiguous. Looked up from germline, CDR1 is MNHEY and CDR2 is SVGAGI. Trimming removed 7 bases at V and 2 bases at J, with 7 bases between. CDR3 length: 12 residues. CDR3 protein: CASTLDTDTQYF. In DNA form, the CDR3 reads TGTGCCAGCACCCTAGACACAGATACGCAGTATTTT.

The chain joins TRBV6-2 or TRBV6-3 to TRBJ2-1; maybe TRBD1 (5 bases). Germline CDR1 is MNHEY and CDR2 is SVGEGT. Trimming took off 6 bases at V and 1 base at J, with 16 bases between the two ends. The CDR3 extends over 16 amino acids. Written as DNA, the CDR3 is TGTGCCAGCAGCCTCCAGGGTACCGTTTCCTACAATGAGCAGTTCTTC. Translated: CASSLQGTVSYNEQFF.

In its sample, this clone was seen once. The V call is TRBV6-1, the J call TRBJ2-1, with 7 bases matching TRBD1. From germline, CDR1 is MNHNS and CDR2 SASEGT. The CDR3 covers 12 residues. The junction had 0 bases not matched to a gene; V was cut back by 3 bases and J by 7 bases. The CDR3 is CASSETGNEQFF. The DNA of the CDR3 is TGTGCCAGCAGTGAGACAGGGAATGAGCAGTTCTTC.

The rearrangement joins TRBV12-3 or TRBV12-4 to TRBJ2-7; D might be TRBD2 (6 bases). The CDR3 is made up of 12 amino acids. The V end was cut by 5 bases, the J end by 4 bases, with 9 bases between. The DNA of the CDR3 is TGTGCCAGCAGTAGGGGACTTTACGAGCAGTACTTC. Translated, it gives CASSRGLYEQYF.

The rearrangement joins TRBV7-6 to TRBJ2-2; 10 bases fit TRBD2. The CDR3 length is 17 residues. V lost 5 bases and J lost 5; bases outside the gene matches: 11. Per the germline V gene, CDR1 is SGHVS and CDR2 is FNYEAQ. The CDR3 is CASSATVVSGGTGELFF. DNA of the CDR3: TGTGCCAGCAGCGCAACCGTGGTTAGCGGGGGGACCGGGGAGCTGTTTTTT.

The chain couples TRBV5-4 to TRBJ2-2; 10 positions match TRBD2. The CDR3 loop spans 16 amino acids. V trimming: 4 bases; J trimming: 8 bases; junction bases outside the gene matches: 11. CDR1 is SGHNT, CDR2 YYREEE, per germline (reference sequence). CDR3 sequence: CASSPESGRVSGELFF. CDR3 DNA: TGTGCCAGCAGCCCGGAGAGCGGGAGGGTTTCAGGGGAGCTGTTTTTT.

CDR3: CASSLGRRLNSPLHF. DNA of the CDR3: TGTGCCAGCAGCTTAGGGAGGAGATTGAATTCACCCCTCCACTTT. The V call is TRBV7-9, the J call TRBJ1-6; D gene ambiguous. CDR1 is SEHNR and CDR2 is FQNEAQ in the germline V gene (reference sequence). Trimming left V 1 base short and J 7 bases short, with 11 bases between. CDR3 length: 15 residues.

This chain links TRBV6-2 or TRBV6-3 with TRBJ2-4; no clear D gene. Germline values: CDR1 MNHEY, CDR2 SVGEGT. The CDR3 contains 15 residues. V was cut by 2 bases and J by 0 bases, with 8 bases left in between. The CDR3 sequence: CASSYATLAKNIQYF. The CDR3 DNA is TGTGCCAGCAGTTACGCCACATTAGCCAAAAACATTCAGTACTTC.

The gene calls are TRBV28 and TRBJ2-1; the D is unclear. Germline CDR1 MDHEN, CDR2 SYDVKM. The CDR3 extends over 14 amino acids. V lost 2 bases to trimming and J lost 6 bases, with 11 bases between them. CDR3 DNA sequence: TGTGCCAGCAGTTTAACTCTCGGTCGCAATGAGCAGTTCTTC. Protein product: CASSLTLGRNEQFF.